These 5 T cell receptor beta chains share one sample of origin, sequenced in a study of blood T cell repertoires in COVID-19. Assay used: immunoSEQ multiplex PCR; TCRdb lists only in-frame clones, some missing. This table has about 100,000 clones, roughly 90% appearing once. The sequencing sample was made of peripheral blood. The receptors were sampled from a man aged 55 to 69 with acute or convalescent COVID-19.

The V and J genes are TRBV5-1 and TRBJ1-6; 8 bases align to TRBD1. The CDR3 totals 14 residues. V was pared by 4 bases and J by 10 bases, with 7 bases of the junction left unmatched. Germline V gene lookup returns CDR1 SGHRS and CDR2 YFSETQ. The CDR3 DNA sequence: TGCGCCAGCAGCCCCGGGACAGGACAGTCACCCCTCCACTTT. This gives the protein CASSPGTGQSPLHF.

The chain recombines TRBV25-1 with TRBJ2-7, with D unclear. Per the germline V gene, CDR1 is MGHDK and CDR2 is SYGVNS. Trimming pared 7 bases from V and 3 bases from J, leaving 7 bases between. This CDR3 comprises 11 residues. In nucleotides, the CDR3 is TGTGCCAGCATGCAGGTCTACGAGCAGTACTTC. This codes for CASMQVYEQYF.

The genes are TRBV30 and TRBJ2-5, with D possibly TRBD2 on 5 matching bases. CDR1 GTSNPN and CDR2 SVGIG come from the germline V gene (reference sequence). The CDR3 totals 13 residues. The V gene lost 2 bases and the J gene lost 2 bases, with 9 bases spanning the gap. The CDR3 bases are TGTGCCTGGAGTTATAGCGCGCAAGAGACCCAGTACTTC. This gives the protein CAWSYSAQETQYF.

The genes are TRBV14 and TRBJ1-4; the D gene is possibly TRBD1 (6 bases). V lost 0 bases, J lost 9 bases, and 14 bases lay in between. There are 15 residues in the CDR3. The germline V gene encodes CDR1 SGHDN and CDR2 FVKESK. Here the CDR3 reads CASSQEAGARQKLFF. In DNA form, the CDR3 reads TGTGCCAGCAGCCAAGAAGCGGGGGCGAGGCAAAAACTGTTTTTT.

The V call is TRBV6-5, the J call TRBJ1-2, with TRBD1 matching over 8 bases. The length of the CDR3 is 14 residues. With 5 bases clipped from V and 3 bases from J, the junction kept 5 bases outside the gene matches. Germline assignment: CDR1 MNHEY and CDR2 SVGAGI. The chain's CDR3 is CASSKTGVYYGYTF. The CDR3 coding sequence is TGTGCCAGCAGTAAGACAGGGGTCTACTATGGCTACACCTTC.